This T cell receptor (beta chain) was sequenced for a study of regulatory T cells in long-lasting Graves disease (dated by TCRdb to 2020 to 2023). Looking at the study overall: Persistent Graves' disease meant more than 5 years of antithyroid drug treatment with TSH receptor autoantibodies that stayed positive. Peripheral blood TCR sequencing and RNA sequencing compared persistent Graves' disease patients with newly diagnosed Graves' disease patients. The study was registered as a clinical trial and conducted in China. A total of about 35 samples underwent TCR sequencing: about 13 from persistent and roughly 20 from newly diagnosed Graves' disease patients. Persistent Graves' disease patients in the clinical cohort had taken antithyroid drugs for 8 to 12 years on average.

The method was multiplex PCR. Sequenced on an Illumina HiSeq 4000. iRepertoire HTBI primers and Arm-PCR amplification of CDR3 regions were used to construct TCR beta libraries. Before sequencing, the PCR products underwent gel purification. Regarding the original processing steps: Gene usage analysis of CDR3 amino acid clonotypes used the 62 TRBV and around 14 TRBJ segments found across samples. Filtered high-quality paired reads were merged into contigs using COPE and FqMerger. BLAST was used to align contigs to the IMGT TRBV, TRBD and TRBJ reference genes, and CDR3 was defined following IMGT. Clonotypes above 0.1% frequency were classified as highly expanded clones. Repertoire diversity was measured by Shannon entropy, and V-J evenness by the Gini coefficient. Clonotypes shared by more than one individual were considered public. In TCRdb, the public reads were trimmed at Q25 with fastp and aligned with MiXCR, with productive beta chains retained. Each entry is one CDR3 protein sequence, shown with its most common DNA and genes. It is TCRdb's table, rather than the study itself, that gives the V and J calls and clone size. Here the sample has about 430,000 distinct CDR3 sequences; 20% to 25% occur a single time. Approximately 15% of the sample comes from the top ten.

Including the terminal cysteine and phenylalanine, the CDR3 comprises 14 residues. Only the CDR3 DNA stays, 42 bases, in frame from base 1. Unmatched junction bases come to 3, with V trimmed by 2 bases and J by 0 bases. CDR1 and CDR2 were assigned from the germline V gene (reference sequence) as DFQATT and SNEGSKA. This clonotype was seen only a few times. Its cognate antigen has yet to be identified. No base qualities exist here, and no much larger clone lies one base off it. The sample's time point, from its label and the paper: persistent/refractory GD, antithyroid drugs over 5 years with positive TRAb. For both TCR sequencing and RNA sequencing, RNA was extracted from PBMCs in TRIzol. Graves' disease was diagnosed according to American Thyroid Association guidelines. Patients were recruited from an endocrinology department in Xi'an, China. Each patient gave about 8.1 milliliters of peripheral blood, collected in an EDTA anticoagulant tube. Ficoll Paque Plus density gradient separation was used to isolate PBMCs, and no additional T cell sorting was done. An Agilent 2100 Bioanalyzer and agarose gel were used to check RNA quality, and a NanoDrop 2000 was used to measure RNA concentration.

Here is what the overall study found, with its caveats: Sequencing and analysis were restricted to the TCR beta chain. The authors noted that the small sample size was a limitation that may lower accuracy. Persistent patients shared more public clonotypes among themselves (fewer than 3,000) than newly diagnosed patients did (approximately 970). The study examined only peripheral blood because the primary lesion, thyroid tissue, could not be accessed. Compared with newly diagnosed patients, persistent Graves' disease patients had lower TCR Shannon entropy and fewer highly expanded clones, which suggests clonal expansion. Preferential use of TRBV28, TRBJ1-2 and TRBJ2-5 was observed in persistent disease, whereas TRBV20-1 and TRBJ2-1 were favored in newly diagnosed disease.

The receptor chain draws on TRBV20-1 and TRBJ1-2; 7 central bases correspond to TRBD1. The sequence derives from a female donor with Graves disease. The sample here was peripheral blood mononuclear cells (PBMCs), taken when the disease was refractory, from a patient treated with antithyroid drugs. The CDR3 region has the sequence CSARSTGSNYGYTF. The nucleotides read TGCAGTGCTAGATCGACAGGGTCTAACTATGGCTACACCTTC.